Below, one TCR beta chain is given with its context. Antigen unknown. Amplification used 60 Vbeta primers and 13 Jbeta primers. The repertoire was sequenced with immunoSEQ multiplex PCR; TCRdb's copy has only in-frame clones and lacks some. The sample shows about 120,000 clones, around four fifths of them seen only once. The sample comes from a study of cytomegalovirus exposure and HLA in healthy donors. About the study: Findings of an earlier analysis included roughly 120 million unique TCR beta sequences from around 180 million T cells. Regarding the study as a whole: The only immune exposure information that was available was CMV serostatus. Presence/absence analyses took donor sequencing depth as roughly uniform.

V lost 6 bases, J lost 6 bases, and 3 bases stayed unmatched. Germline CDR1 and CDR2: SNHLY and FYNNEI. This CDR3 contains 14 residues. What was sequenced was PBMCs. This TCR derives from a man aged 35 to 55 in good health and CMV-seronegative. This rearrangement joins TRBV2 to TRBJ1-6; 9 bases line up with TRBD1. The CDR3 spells CASSSGQGNSPLHF. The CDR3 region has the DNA TGTGCCAGCAGCTCGGGACAGGGTAATTCACCCCTCCACTTT.